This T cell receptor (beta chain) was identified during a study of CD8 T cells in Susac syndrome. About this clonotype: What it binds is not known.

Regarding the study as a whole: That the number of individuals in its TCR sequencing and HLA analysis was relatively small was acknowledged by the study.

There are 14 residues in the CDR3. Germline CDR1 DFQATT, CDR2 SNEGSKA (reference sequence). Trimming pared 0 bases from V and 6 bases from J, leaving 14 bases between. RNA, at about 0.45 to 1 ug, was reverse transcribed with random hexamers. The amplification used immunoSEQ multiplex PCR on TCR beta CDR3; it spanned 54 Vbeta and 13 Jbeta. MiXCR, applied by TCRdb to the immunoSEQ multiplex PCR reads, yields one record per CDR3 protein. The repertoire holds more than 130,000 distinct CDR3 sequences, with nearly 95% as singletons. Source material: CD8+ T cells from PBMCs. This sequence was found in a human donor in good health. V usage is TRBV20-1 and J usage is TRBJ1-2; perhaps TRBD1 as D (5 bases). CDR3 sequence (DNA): TGCAGTGCTAGAGATGGGCAGGGAGACGATGGCTACACCTTC. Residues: CSARDGQGDDGYTF.